This TCR beta chain stems from a study of OX40 agonist ivuxolimab in advanced cancers. Study overall: At roughly 80% male, the cohort had a mean age of around 56 years, ranging from about 20 to 79. Regarding the study as a whole: The expanded peripheral T cells' antigen specificity was not determined. CD8+ T cells showed, on average, more clonal expansion than CD4+ cells. Some of the nonresponding patients also showed low levels of normalized T-cell clonal expansion.

The V end was cut by 4 bases, the J end by 0 bases, with 10 bases between. Germline CDR1 reads GTSNPN; CDR2 reads SVGIG (reference sequence). The CDR3 sequence is 14 residues long. TCRdb keeps only in-frame clones here, not all; method: immunoSEQ multiplex PCR. The data contain around 70,000 clones, around nine tenths of them seen just once; the ten biggest clones take up approximately 2.8%. As to this clone: Antigen specificity is unknown.

This specimen was CD4+ or CD8+ T cells sorted from blood, taken in a trial of the OX40 agonist ivuxolimab. V usage is TRBV30 and J usage is TRBJ1-5; unclear D gene. This TCR derives from an adult with an advanced solid tumor such as melanoma, head and neck, liver or kidney cancer. CDR3 loop: CAWKARVSNQPQHF. The CDR3 DNA reads TGTGCCTGGAAAGCCCGAGTTAGCAATCAGCCCCAGCATTTT.